What follows describes a single TCR beta chain. The data are from a study of blood T cell repertoires in COVID-19. The table came from immunoSEQ multiplex PCR; TCRdb's copy has only in-frame clones and leaves some out. This sample yields fewer than 250,000 clones, of which 84% are seen a single time; about 8% belongs to the top ten. Trimming left V 4 bases short and J 4 bases short, with 7 bases between. CDR3 length: 12 residues. The germline gives CDR1 MDHEN, CDR2 SYDVKM. This chain uses TRBV28 with TRBJ1-1, with D unresolved. This receptor was taken from a woman in her 50s with active or convalescent COVID-19. The sequenced sample consisted of peripheral blood. CDR3 sequence: CASSSPRTEAFF. The CDR3 DNA reads as TGTGCCAGCAGTTCCCCCCGCACTGAAGCTTTCTTT.